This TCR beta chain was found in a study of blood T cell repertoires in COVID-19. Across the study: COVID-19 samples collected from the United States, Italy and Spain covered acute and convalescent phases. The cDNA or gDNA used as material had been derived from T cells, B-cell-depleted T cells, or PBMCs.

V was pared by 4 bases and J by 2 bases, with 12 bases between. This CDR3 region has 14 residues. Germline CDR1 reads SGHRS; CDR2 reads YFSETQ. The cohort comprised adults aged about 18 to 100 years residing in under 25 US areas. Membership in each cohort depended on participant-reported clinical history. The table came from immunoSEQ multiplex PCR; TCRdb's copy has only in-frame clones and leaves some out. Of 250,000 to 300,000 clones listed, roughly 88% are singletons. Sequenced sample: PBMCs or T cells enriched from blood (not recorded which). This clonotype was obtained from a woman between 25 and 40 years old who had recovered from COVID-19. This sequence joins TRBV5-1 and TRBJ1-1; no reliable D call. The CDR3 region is CASSIVSGNTEAFF. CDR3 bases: TGCGCCAGCAGCATTGTTTCGGGTAACACTGAAGCTTTCTTT.